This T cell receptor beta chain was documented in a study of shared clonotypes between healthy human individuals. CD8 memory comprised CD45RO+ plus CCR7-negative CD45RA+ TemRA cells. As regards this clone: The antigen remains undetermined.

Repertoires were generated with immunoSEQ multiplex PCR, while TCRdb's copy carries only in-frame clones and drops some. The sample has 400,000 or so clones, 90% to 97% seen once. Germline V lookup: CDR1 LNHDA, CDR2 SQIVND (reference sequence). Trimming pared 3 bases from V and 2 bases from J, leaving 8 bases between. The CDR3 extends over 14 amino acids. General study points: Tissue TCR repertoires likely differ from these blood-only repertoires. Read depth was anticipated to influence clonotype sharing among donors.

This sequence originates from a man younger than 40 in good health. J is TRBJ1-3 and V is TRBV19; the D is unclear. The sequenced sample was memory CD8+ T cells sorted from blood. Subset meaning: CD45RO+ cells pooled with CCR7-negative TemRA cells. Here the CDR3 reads CASSMGQPGNTIYF. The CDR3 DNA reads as TGTGCCAGTAGTATGGGTCAACCTGGAAACACCATATATTTT.